The 31 T cell receptor beta chains presented below share a single source sample, sequenced in a study of T cells after posttransplantation cyclophosphamide (dated by TCRdb to about 2016). The library was obtained by the immunoSEQ multiplex PCR assay. TCRdb mirrors the immuneACCESS table, restricted to in-frame sequences. Some clones are absent from its copies; in checked studies, under half trace to an unresolved V gene, and the reason for the others is unknown. The sample has about 39,000 clones on record, with no singletons. 4% to 5% of the sample is taken by the ten largest. Material: PBMCs. The source is a woman aged 50 to 65 in good health and a related stem cell transplant donor.

In this sample, this clone turned up many times. The chain has TRBV2 and TRBJ1-4; D is perhaps TRBD1 (5 bases). CDR1 is SNHLY, CDR2 FYNNEI, per germline. CDR3 length: 13 residues. V was trimmed by 6 bases and J by 3 bases, leaving 8 bases between them. CDR3 sequence: CASSDRSNEKLFF. Written as DNA, the CDR3 is TGTGCCAGCAGCGACAGATCTAATGAAAAACTGTTTTTT.

The table lists this clone with many counts. V gene TRBV14 combines with J gene TRBJ1-6, with D unresolved. Trimming shortened V by 1 base and J by 0 bases, and 16 bases separated the two germline ends. The CDR3 consists of 19 residues. Germline CDR1 is SGHDN and CDR2 is FVKESK. CDR3 sequence: CASSQVATGLSSYNSPLHF. The CDR3 nucleotides are TGTGCCAGCAGCCAAGTAGCGACTGGGTTAAGCTCCTATAATTCACCCCTCCACTTT. The variable domain in full, completed from reference TRBV14 and TRBJ1-6, reads EAGVTQFPSHSVIEKGQTVTLRCDPISGHDNLYWYRRVMGKEIKFLLHFVKESKQDESGMPNNRFLAERTGGTYSTLKVQPAELEDSGVYFCASSQVATGLSSYNSPLHFGNGTRLTVT.

This clone was recorded at least ten times. A junction boundary mismatches the germline segment, possibly from a read error. This sequence joins TRBV7-9 and TRBJ1-2; 9 bases are a match to TRBD1. Germline assignment: CDR1 SEHNR and CDR2 FQNEAQ (reference sequence). This CDR3 comprises 13 residues. CDR3 residues: CASSSGGTGSYAF. Here the CDR3 DNA reads TGTGCCAGCAGCTCAGGAGGGACAGGGTCGTACGCCTTC.

This clone was observed at least ten times. The chain has TRBV5-1 and TRBJ1-3; TRBD1 matches at 8 bases. Germline values: CDR1 SGHRS, CDR2 YFSETQ. V shed 3 bases, J shed 0 bases, and the junction held 5 bases outside the gene matches. The CDR3 contains 16 residues. The CDR3: CASSSQGAVSGNTIYF. CDR3 coding DNA: TGCGCCAGCAGCTCCCAGGGGGCCGTCTCTGGAAACACCATATATTTT.

This clone was detected a few times. The chain uses TRBV6-1 and TRBJ1-1; D gene unclear. The CDR3 is 14 residues long. Germline CDR1 is MNHNS and CDR2 is SASEGT. V lost 6 bases to trimming and J lost 1 base, with 12 bases between them. The CDR3 coding sequence is TGTGCCAGCAGGGATTTGACACGGAACACTGAAGCTTTCTTT. Translation gives CASRDLTRNTEAFF.

In this sample, this clone turned up many times. The chain uses TRBV5-6 and TRBJ1-6, with D maybe TRBD1 (6 bases). Trimming pared 0 bases from V and 7 bases from J, leaving 14 bases between. From germline, CDR1 is SGHDT and CDR2 YYEEEE. The CDR3 sequence is 16 residues long. This chain's CDR3 is CASSLAAGAHNSPLHF. The CDR3 bases are TGTGCCAGCAGCTTGGCCGCAGGGGCGCACAATTCACCCCTCCACTTT.

This clone was seen repeatedly, ten times or more. The chain employs TRBV9 and TRBJ1-6; 11 nucleotides align to TRBD1. The J segment lost 10 bases and the V segment lost 3 bases, leaving 6 bases of the junction unmatched. Germline assignment: CDR1 SGDLS and CDR2 YYNGEE. The CDR3 extends over 15 amino acids. The CDR3 is CASSARTGGESPLHF. The CDR3 coding sequence is TGTGCCAGCAGCGCTCGGACAGGGGGCGAATCACCCCTCCACTTT.

This clone was seen ten or more times. This chain connects TRBV5-1 to TRBJ1-1; maybe TRBD1 (5 bases). The CDR3 is 13 amino acids. Germline CDR1 reads SGHRS; CDR2 reads YFSETQ. With 4 bases removed from V and 1 base from J, the gap between germline ends came to 8 bases. CDR3 residues: CASSGQTNTEAFF. The CDR3 nucleotides read TGCGCCAGCAGCGGACAAACGAACACTGAAGCTTTCTTT.

There are many counts of this clone. The rearrangement uses TRBV7-2 and TRBJ1-2, with a weak D call TRBD1 (6 bases). The CDR3 consists of 16 residues. CDR1 and CDR2 from the germline V gene are SGHTA and FQGNSA. With 1 base removed from V and 6 bases from J, the gap between germline ends came to 18 bases. The CDR3 spells CASSLVRAGGANGYTF. CDR3 DNA sequence: TGTGCCAGCAGCTTAGTTAGGGCGGGGGGGGCAAATGGCTACACCTTC.

The V call is TRBV28, the J call TRBJ2-7, with D possibly TRBD1 on 5 matching bases. Germline V gives CDR1 MDHEN, CDR2 SYDVKM. The CDR3 spans 12 residues. Trimming pared 10 bases from V and 1 base from J, leaving 11 bases between. The CDR3 here is CAINQGSYEQYF. The CDR3 DNA follows: TGTGCCATCAACCAGGGTTCCTACGAGCAGTACTTC.

At least ten counts were recorded for this clone. V and J are TRBV5-5 and TRBJ1-4; 7 nucleotides align to TRBD1. Germline-derived CDR1 and CDR2 are SGHKS and YYEKEE (reference sequence). The V gene end was trimmed by 3 bases and the J gene end by 3 bases; junction bases not matched to a gene: 5. The CDR3 loop spans 15 amino acids. The DNA of the CDR3 is TGTGCCAGCAGCTCCAAGGGGGCGCCTAATGAAAAACTGTTTTTT. It is translated as CASSSKGAPNEKLFF.

At least ten counts were recorded for this clone. The chain recombines TRBV7-3 with TRBJ2-2, with a possible D match to TRBD1 (5 bases). CDR1 SGHTA and CDR2 FQGTGA come from the germline V gene. The CDR3 consists of 16 residues. The germline V and J ends were trimmed by 4 bases and 0 bases, with 12 bases remaining between them. CDR3 nucleotide sequence: TGTGCCAGCAGCTCCGAATCAGGGACGAACACCGGGGAGCTGTTTTTT. Amino acids: CASSSESGTNTGELFF.

This clone was counted at least ten times. The chain uses TRBV6-1 and TRBJ1-3; 7 bases are shared with TRBD1. The CDR3 runs 14 residues. V was pared by 6 bases and J by 3 bases, with 5 bases of the junction left unmatched. Germline lookup yields CDR1 MNHNS and CDR2 SASEGT. The CDR3 reads CASRNRGDGNTIYF. The CDR3 nucleotides are TGTGCCAGCAGGAACAGGGGAGATGGAAACACCATATATTTT.

This clone was seen at least ten times. The V and J genes are TRBV7-8 and TRBJ1-2; D is uncertain. The CDR3 is made up of 14 amino acids. The V gene's germline CDR1 is SGHVS and CDR2 FQNEAQ. V lost 7 bases and J lost 3, with 15 bases in between. CDR3 region: CASTILPTDYGYTF. CDR3 DNA: TGTGCCAGCACCATACTACCCACTGACTATGGCTACACCTTC.

This clone has ten or more counts. The V and J genes are TRBV18 and TRBJ1-2; the D is unclear. Germline-derived CDR1 and CDR2 are KGHSH and LQKENI. This CDR3 region has 12 residues. V was shortened by 2 bases and J by 8 bases, with 9 bases between the two germline ends. CDR3 region: CASSPSGNGYTF. DNA of the CDR3: TGTGCCAGCTCACCATCGGGGAACGGCTACACCTTC. The full variable domain, in which reference TRBV18 and TRBJ1-2 provide the parts outside the CDR3, is NAGVMQNPRHLVRRRGQEARLRCSPMKGHSHVYWYRQLPEEGLKFMVYLQKENIIDESGMPKERFSAEFPKEGPSILRIQQVVRGDSAAYFCASSPSGNGYTFGSGTRLTVV.

This clone was counted many times. The CDR3 sequence is CASSTVGTASYGYTF. DNA of the CDR3: TGTGCCAGCAGTACCGTAGGGACAGCTTCCTATGGCTACACCTTC. J is TRBJ1-2 and V is TRBV28; 7 bases are a match to TRBD1. Germline CDR1 and CDR2: MDHEN and SYDVKM. CDR3 size: 15 residues. V dropped 5 bases and J dropped 4; count of bases not matched to a gene: 10.

This clone was detected many times. V is TRBV27 and J is TRBJ1-1; 7 bases are shared with TRBD1. V lost 2 bases to trimming and J lost 11 bases; unmatched junction nucleotides: 11. This CDR3 spans 14 amino acids. Germline V gives CDR1 MNHEY, CDR2 SMNVEV (reference sequence). The CDR3 spells CASSLRVRGLNAFF. The DNA for the CDR3 is TGTGCCAGCAGTTTAAGGGTCAGGGGGTTGAATGCTTTCTTT.

This clone was recorded at least ten times. This chain joins TRBV18 and TRBJ1-4; D might be TRBD1 (6 bases). Between the trimmed V and J ends, which lost 2 bases and 8 bases, there was a span of 12 bases. CDR3 length: 14 amino acids. Germline CDR1 KGHSH, CDR2 LQKENI. The chain's CDR3 is CASSPGAGTEKLFF. As DNA, the CDR3 is TGTGCCAGCTCACCAGGGGCAGGGACAGAAAAACTGTTTTTT.

This clone came up many times. The rearrangement uses TRBV28 and TRBJ1-1; D perhaps matches TRBD1 (6 bases). The length of the CDR3 is 14 residues. Looked up from germline, CDR1 is MDHEN and CDR2 is SYDVKM. Trimming shortened V by 3 bases and J by 4 bases, and 12 bases separated the two germline ends. The CDR3 nucleotides read TGTGCCAGCAGTTTCGGGGTCAGGGGCACTGAAGCTTTCTTT. Translation: CASSFGVRGTEAFF.

There are many counts of this clone. The rearrangement joins TRBV19 to TRBJ1-6, with 7 bases aligning to TRBD1. The V gene's germline CDR1 is LNHDA and CDR2 SQIVND (reference sequence). The CDR3 is 15 amino acids. With V trimmed by 9 bases and J by 7 bases, 12 bases remained unmatched. The CDR3 is CASSPGQTSNSPLHF. In DNA form, the CDR3 reads TGTGCCAGCTCACCGGGACAGACTTCAAATTCACCCCTCCACTTT. Combining the CDR3 with reference TRBV19 and TRBJ1-6 gives the whole variable domain DGGITQSPKYLFRKEGQNVTLSCEQNLNHDAMYWYRQDPGQGLRLIYYSQIVNDFQKGDIAEGYSVSREKKESFPLTVTSAQKNPTAFYLCASSPGQTSNSPLHFGNGTRLTVT.

This clone was recorded many times. The V gene is TRBV7-3, the J gene TRBJ2-7, with D maybe TRBD1 (6 bases). CDR3 length: 13 amino acids. The V end lost 3 bases, the J end lost 3 bases, and 9 bases lay between the germline ends. CDR1 is SGHTA and CDR2 is FQGTGA in the germline V gene. This CDR3 is CASSFSQGYEQYF. Written as DNA, the CDR3 is TGTGCCAGCAGCTTCTCACAGGGCTACGAGCAGTACTTC.

This chain joins TRBV9 and TRBJ2-3; D is unclear. Trimming stripped 1 base from V and 1 base from J, with 4 bases between. The germline V gene has CDR1 SGDLS and CDR2 YYNGEE. CDR3 length equals 13 residues. CDR3 region: CASSVTGTDTQYF. Written as DNA, the CDR3 is TGTGCCAGCAGCGTAACGGGCACAGATACGCAGTATTTT.

This clone was counted ten times or more. This chain joins TRBV11-2 and TRBJ2-3, with 9 bases fitting TRBD1. Germline values: CDR1 SGHAT, CDR2 FQNNGV. Trimming cost V 2 bases and J 0 bases; bases outside gene matches: 6. The CDR3 is 17 amino acids. The CDR3 is CASSLSDRGYSTDTQYF. CDR3 sequence (DNA): TGTGCCAGCAGCTTATCGGACAGGGGCTATAGCACAGATACGCAGTATTTT.

This clone was seen many times. This chain uses TRBV19 with TRBJ1-2; D call uncertain. The CDR3 runs 13 residues. The V gene's germline CDR1 is LNHDA and CDR2 SQIVND (reference sequence). V was trimmed by 3 bases and J by 7 bases, leaving 12 bases between them. CDR3 sequence reads: CASSIGGSRGYTF. The CDR3 coding sequence is TGTGCCAGTAGTATTGGAGGGTCCCGTGGCTACACCTTC.

At least ten counts were recorded for this clone. The rearrangement links TRBV30 to TRBJ1-2; a weak D match, TRBD1 (5 bases). Germline V gene sequence: CDR1 GTSNPN, CDR2 SVGIG (reference sequence). The CDR3 has 12 amino acids. V was clipped by 0 bases and J by 7 bases, with 9 bases between them. This CDR3 reads CAWSVQGGGYTF. Written as DNA, the CDR3 is TGTGCCTGGAGTGTCCAGGGTGGTGGCTACACCTTC.

This clone was observed many times. The rearrangement links TRBV7-8 to TRBJ2-1; D is perhaps TRBD2 (6 bases). Germline V gene lookup returns CDR1 SGHVS and CDR2 FQNEAQ. This CDR3 region has 15 residues. The germline V and J ends were trimmed by 1 base and 0 bases, with 7 bases remaining between them. This CDR3 is CASSLVGGSYNEQFF. The CDR3 nucleotides read TGTGCCAGCAGCTTAGTGGGGGGCTCCTACAATGAGCAGTTCTTC.

This clone was counted ten times or more. The V gene is TRBV6-1, the J gene TRBJ1-5; D perhaps matches TRBD1 (5 bases). Deletions cut 10 bases from V and 2 bases from J, with 12 bases between. This CDR3 has 13 amino acids. The V gene's germline CDR1 is MNHNS and CDR2 SASEGT. This CDR3 is CATRGWGNQPQHF. CDR3 bases: TGTGCCACCCGGGGGTGGGGCAATCAGCCCCAGCATTTT.

This clone has at least ten counts. This rearrangement joins TRBV6-1 to TRBJ1-2; D remains ambiguous. CDR3 length: 12 residues. V was pared by 6 bases and J by 8 bases, with 13 bases between. The germline CDR1 and CDR2 sequences are MNHNS and SASEGT. CDR3: CASREVYRGYTF. CDR3 sequence (DNA): TGTGCCAGCAGGGAGGTTTATCGGGGCTACACCTTC.

This clone appeared many times. J is TRBJ2-1 and V is TRBV27, with D possibly being TRBD2 (6 bases). The CDR3 has 15 amino acids. Germline V lookup: CDR1 MNHEY, CDR2 SMNVEV (reference sequence). V was trimmed by 7 bases and J by 1 base, leaving 14 bases between them. The CDR3 is CASTPGGVSYNEQFF. The CDR3 DNA is TGTGCCAGCACCCCTGGAGGGGTTTCCTACAATGAGCAGTTCTTC.

This clone came up many times. The genes are TRBV7-6 and TRBJ1-2; TRBD1 matches at 7 bases. Germline CDR1 SGHVS, CDR2 FNYEAQ. The CDR3 is 17 residues long. V lost 4 bases to trimming and J lost 2 bases; unmatched junction nucleotides: 13. The CDR3: CASSSRQGPFSNYGYTF. CDR3 sequence (DNA): TGTGCCAGCAGCTCTCGACAGGGACCCTTTTCGAACTATGGCTACACCTTC.

There are many counts of this clone. This chain uses TRBV20-1 with TRBJ1-1, with a weak D call TRBD1 (5 bases). V lost 8 bases, J lost 5 bases, and 12 bases lay in between. In germline, CDR1 is DFQATT, CDR2 SNEGSKA (reference sequence). The CDR3 totals 11 residues. In nucleotides, the CDR3 is TGCAGTTCCCAGGGCCGAACTGAAGCTTTCTTT. It is translated as CSSQGRTEAFF.